This T cell receptor beta chain was obtained from a study of CD8 T cells in Susac syndrome. cDNA came from approximately 0.5 to 1 ug RNA primed by random hexamers. Amplification of TCR beta CDR3 across 54 Vbeta and 13 Jbeta was performed with immunoSEQ multiplex PCR. TCRdb reprocessed the immunoSEQ multiplex PCR reads via MiXCR and lists one record per CDR3 protein. The sample has about 200,000 distinct CDR3 sequences; over 85% are singletons. FACS enriched CD8+ TEMRA cells, while bulk CD8+ and CD4+ were negatively isolated. The CDR3 consists of 15 residues. Losses at the gene ends were 2 bases for V and 0 bases for J; bases not matched to a gene: 1. Germline CDR1 and CDR2: MGHDK and SYGVNS.

The sample comprised CD4+ T cells from PBMCs. The source is a human donor in good health. The genes are TRBV25-1 and TRBJ2-1; 7 nucleotides match TRBD2. The CDR3 spells CASSETGGSYNEQFF. CDR3 nucleotide sequence: TGTGCCAGCAGTGAAACGGGAGGCTCCTACAATGAGCAGTTCTTC.